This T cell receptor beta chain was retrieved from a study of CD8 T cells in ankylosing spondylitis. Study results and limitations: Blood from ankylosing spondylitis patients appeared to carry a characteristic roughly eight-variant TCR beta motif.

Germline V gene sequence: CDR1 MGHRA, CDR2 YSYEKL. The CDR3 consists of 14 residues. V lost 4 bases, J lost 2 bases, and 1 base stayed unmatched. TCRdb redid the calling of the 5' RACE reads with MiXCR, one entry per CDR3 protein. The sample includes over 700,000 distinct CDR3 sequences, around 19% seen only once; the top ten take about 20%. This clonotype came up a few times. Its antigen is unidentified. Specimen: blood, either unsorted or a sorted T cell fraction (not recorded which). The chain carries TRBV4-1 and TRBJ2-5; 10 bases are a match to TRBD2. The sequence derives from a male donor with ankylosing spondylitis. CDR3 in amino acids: CASSPTSGQETQYF. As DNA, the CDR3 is TGCGCCAGCAGCCCGACTAGCGGGCAAGAGACCCAGTACTTC.